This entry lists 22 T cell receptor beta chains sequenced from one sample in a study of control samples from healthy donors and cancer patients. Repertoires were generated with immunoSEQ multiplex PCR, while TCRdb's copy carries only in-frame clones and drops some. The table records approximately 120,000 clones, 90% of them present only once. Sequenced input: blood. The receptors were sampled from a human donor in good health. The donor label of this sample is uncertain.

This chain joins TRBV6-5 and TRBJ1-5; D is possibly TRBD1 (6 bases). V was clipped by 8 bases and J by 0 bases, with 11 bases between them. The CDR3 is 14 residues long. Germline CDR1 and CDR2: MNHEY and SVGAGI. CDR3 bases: TGTGCCAGCCTGGACAGACTTAGCAATCAGCCCCAGCATTTT. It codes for CASLDRLSNQPQHF.

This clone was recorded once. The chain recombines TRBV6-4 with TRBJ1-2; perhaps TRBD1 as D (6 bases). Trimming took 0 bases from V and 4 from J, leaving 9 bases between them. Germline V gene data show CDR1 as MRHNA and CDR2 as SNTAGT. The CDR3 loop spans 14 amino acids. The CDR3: CASSDSSQGYGYTF. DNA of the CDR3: TGTGCCAGCAGTGACTCGTCACAGGGCTATGGCTACACCTTC.

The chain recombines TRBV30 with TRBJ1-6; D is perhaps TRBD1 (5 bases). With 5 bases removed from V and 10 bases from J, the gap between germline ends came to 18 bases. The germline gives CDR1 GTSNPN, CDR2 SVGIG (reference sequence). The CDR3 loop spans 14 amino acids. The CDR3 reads CAWCKTAPESPLHF. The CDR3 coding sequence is TGTGCCTGGTGTAAGACAGCCCCGGAGTCACCCCTCCACTTT.

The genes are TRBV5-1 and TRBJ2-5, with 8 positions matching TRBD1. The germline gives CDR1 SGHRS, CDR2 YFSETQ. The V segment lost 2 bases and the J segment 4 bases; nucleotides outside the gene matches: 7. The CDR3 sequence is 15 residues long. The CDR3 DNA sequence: TGCGCCAGCAGCTTAGGGCAGGGGGCAACAGAGACCCAGTACTTC. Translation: CASSLGQGATETQYF.

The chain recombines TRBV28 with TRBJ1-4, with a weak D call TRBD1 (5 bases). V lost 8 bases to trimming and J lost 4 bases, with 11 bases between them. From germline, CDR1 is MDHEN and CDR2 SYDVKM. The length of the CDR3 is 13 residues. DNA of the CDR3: TGTGCCAGCTTGAGACAGAATAATGAAAAACTGTTTTTT. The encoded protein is CASLRQNNEKLFF.

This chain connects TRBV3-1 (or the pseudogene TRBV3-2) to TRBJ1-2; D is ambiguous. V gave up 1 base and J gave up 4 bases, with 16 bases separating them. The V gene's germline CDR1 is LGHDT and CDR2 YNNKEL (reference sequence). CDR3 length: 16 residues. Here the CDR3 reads CASSQVRQEYLYGYTF. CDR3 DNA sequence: TGTGCCAGCAGCCAAGTTCGGCAGGAGTATCTCTATGGCTACACCTTC.

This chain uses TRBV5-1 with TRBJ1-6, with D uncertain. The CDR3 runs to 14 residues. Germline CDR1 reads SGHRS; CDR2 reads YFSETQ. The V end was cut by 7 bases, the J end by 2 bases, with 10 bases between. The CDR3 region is CASRGFAYNSPLHF. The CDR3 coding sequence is TGCGCCAGCCGAGGGTTTGCCTATAATTCACCCCTCCACTTT.

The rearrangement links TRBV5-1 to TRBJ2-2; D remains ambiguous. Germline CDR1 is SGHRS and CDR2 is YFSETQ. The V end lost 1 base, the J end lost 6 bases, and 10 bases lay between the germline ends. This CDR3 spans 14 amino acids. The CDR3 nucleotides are TGCGCCAGCAGCTTGAGTAGTGATGCCGGGGAGCTGTTTTTT. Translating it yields CASSLSSDAGELFF.

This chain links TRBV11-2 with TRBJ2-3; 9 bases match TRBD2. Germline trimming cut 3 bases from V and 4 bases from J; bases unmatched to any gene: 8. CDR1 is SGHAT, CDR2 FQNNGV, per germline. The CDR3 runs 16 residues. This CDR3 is CASSLRLAGPADTQYF. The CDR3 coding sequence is TGTGCCAGCAGCTTGAGGCTAGCGGGGCCCGCAGATACGCAGTATTTT.

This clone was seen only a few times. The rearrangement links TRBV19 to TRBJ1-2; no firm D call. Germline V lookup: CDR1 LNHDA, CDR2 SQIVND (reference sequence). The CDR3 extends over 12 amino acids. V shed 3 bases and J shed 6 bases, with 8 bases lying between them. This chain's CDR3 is CASSIQRDGYTF. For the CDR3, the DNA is TGTGCCAGTAGTATCCAACGAGATGGCTACACCTTC.

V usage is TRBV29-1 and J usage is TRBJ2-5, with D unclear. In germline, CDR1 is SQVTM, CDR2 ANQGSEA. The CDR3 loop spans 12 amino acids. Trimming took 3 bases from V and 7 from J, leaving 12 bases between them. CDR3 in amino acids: CSVEVEAGTQYF. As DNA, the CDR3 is TGCAGCGTTGAGGTGGAAGCAGGGACCCAGTACTTC.

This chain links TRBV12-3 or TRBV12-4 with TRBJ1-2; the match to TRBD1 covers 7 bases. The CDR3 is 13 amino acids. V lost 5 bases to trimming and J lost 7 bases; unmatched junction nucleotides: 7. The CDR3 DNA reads TGTGCCAGCAGTACTACAGGGGTGGGTGGCTACACCTTC. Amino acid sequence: CASSTTGVGGYTF.

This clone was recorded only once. CDR3 sequence: CASSLVGLADNEQFF. The CDR3 DNA is TGTGCCAGCAGCTTAGTCGGACTAGCGGACAATGAGCAGTTCTTC. The chain uses TRBV11-2 and TRBJ2-1; 10 bases fit TRBD2. This CDR3 has 15 residues. The V gene end was trimmed by 1 base and the J gene end by 5 bases; junction bases not matched to a gene: 2. The germline V gene has CDR1 SGHAT and CDR2 FQNNGV.

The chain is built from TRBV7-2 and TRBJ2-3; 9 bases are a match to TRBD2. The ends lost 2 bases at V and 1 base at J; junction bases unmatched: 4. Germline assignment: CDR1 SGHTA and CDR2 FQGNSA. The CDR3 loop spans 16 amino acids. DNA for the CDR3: TGTGCCAGCAGCTTATTCTCTAGCGGGGGCACAGATACGCAGTATTTT. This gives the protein CASSLFSSGGTDTQYF.

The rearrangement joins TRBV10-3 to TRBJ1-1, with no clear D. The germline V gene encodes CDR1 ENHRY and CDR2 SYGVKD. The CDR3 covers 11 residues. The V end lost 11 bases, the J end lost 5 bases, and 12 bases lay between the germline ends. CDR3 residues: CAATGETEAFF. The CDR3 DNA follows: TGTGCCGCCACGGGCGAGACTGAAGCTTTCTTT.

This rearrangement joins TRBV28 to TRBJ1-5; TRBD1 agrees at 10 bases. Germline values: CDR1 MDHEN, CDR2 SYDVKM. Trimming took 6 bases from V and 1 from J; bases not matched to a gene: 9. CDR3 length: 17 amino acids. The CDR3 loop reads CASRRGTGDWSNQPQHF. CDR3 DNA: TGTGCCAGCAGACGGGGGACAGGGGACTGGAGCAATCAGCCCCAGCATTTT.

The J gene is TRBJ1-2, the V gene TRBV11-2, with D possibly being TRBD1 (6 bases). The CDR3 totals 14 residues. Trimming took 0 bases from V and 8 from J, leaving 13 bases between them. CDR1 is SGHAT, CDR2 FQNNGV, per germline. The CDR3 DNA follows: TGTGCCAGCAGCTTAGATTTGGGGGCGCAGGGCTACACCTTC. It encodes CASSLDLGAQGYTF.

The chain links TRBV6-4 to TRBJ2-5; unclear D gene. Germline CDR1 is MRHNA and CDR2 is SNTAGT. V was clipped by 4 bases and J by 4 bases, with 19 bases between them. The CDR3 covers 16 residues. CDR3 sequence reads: CASSGLRVGNGETQYF. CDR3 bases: TGTGCCAGCAGTGGGTTAAGGGTGGGCAATGGAGAGACCCAGTACTTC.

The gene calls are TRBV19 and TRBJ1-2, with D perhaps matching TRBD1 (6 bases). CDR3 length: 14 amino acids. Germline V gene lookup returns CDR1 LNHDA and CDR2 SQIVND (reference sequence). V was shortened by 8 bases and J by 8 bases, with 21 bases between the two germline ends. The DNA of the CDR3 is TGTGCCAGTTATATACAGGGACCAGGTGGGGGCTACACCTTC. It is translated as CASYIQGPGGGYTF.

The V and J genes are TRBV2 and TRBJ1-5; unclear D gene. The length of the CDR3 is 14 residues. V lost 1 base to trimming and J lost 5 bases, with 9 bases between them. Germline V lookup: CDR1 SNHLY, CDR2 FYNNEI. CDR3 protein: CASSEEGSHQPQHF. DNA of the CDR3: TGTGCCAGCAGTGAAGAGGGCAGTCATCAGCCCCAGCATTTT.

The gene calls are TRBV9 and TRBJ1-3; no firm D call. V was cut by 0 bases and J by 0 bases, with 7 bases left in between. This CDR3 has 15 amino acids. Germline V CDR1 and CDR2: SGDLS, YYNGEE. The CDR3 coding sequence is TGTGCCAGCAGCGTAGGACACTACTCTGGAAACACCATATATTTT. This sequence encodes CASSVGHYSGNTIYF. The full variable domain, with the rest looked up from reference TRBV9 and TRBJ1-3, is DSGVTQTPKHLITATGQRVTLRCSPRSGDLSVYWYQQSLDQGLQFLIQYYNGEERAKGNILERFSAQQFPDLHSELNLSSLELGDSALYFCASSVGHYSGNTIYFGEGSWLTVV.

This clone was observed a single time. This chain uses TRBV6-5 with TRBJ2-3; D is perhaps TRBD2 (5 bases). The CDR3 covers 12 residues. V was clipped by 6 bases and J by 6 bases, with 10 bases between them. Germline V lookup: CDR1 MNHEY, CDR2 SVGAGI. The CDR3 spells CASSRRGDTQYF. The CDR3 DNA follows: TGTGCCAGCAGCCGTCGGGGTGATACGCAGTATTTT.